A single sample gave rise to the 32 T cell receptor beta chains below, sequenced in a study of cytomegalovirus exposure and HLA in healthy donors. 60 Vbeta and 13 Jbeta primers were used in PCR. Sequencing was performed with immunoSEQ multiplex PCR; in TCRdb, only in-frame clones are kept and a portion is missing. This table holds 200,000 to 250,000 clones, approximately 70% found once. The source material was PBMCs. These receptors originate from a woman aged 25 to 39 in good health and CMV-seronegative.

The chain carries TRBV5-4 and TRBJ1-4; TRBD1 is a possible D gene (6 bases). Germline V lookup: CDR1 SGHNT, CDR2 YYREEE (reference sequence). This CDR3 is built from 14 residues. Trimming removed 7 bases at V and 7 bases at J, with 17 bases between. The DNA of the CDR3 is TGTGCCAGCCGATCGGACAGATTCGGTGAAAAACTGTTTTTT. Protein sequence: CASRSDRFGEKLFF.

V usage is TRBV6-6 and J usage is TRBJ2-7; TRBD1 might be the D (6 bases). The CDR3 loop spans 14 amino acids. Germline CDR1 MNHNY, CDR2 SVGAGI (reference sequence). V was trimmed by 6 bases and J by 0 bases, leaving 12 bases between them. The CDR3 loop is CASRLSGASYEQYF. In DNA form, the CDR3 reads TGTGCCAGCAGACTATCAGGGGCCTCCTACGAGCAGTACTTC.

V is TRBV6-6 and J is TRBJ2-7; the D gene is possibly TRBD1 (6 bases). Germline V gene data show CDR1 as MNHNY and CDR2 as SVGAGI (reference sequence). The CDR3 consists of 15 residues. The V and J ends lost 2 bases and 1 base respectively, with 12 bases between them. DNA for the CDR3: TGTGCCAGCAGTTACACAGGGCTTCCATCCTACGAGCAGTACTTC. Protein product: CASSYTGLPSYEQYF.

In nucleotides, the CDR3 is TGTGCCAGCAGCCGGCCGGGAGGGGGAGACACCGGGGAGCTGTTTTTT. This sequence encodes CASSRPGGGDTGELFF. The J gene is TRBJ2-2, the V gene TRBV5-4; 8 nucleotides agree with TRBD2. The trim removed 4 bases at V and 3 bases at J, leaving 8 bases unmatched. Germline loops: CDR1 SGHNT, CDR2 YYREEE (reference sequence). CDR3 length: 16 amino acids.

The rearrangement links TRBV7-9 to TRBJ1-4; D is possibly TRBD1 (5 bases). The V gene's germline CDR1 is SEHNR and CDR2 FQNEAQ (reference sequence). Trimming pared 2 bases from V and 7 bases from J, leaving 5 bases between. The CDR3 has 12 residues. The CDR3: CASSLQGEKLFF. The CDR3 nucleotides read TGTGCCAGCAGCTTACAGGGTGAAAAACTGTTTTTT.

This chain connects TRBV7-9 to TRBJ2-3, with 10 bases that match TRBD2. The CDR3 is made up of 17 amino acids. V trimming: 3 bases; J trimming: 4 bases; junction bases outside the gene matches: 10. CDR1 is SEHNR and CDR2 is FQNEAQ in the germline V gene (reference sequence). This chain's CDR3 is CASSLTSGPPGADTQYF. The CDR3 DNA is TGTGCCAGCAGCTTGACTAGCGGGCCACCAGGGGCAGATACGCAGTATTTT.

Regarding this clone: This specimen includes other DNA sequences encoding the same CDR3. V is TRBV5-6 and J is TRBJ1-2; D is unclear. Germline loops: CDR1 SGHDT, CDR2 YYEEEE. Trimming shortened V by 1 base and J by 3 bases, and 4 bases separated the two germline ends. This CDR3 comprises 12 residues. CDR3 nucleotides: TGTGCCAGCAGCTTGCGCGACTATGGCTACACCTTC. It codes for CASSLRDYGYTF. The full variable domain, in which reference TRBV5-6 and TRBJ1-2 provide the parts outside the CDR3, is DAGVTQSPTHLIKTRGQQVTLRCSPKSGHDTVSWYQQALGQGPQFIFQYYEEEERQRGNFPDRFSGHQFPNYSSELNVNALLLGDSALYLCASSLRDYGYTFGSGTRLTVV.

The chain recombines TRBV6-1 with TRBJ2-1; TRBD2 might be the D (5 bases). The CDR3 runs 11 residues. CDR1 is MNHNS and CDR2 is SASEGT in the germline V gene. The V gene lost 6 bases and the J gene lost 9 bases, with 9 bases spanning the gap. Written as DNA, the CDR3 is TGTGCCAGCAGCCACGGGGTTGAGCAGTTCTTC. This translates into CASSHGVEQFF.

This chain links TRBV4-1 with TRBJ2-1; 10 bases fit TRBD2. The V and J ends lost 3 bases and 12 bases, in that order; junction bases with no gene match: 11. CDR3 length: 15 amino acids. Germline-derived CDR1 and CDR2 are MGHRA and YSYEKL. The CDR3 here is CASSQGLARSRLQFF. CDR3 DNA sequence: TGCGCCAGCAGCCAGGGACTAGCGAGGTCTCGTTTGCAGTTCTTC.

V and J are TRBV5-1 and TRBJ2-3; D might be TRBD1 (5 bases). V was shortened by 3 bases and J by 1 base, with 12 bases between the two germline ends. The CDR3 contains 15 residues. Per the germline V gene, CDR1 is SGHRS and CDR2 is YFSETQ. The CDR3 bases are TGCGCCAGCAGCTGGCAGGGATCGGGCACAGATACGCAGTATTTT. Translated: CASSWQGSGTDTQYF.

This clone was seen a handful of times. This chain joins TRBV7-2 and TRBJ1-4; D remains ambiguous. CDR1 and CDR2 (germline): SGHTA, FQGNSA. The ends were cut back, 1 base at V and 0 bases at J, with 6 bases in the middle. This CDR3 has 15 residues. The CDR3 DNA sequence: TGTGCCAGCAGCTTAGGACACCCAACTAATGAAAAACTGTTTTTT. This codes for CASSLGHPTNEKLFF.

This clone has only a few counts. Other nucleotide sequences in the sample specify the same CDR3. CDR3 bases: TGTGCTAGTGGTTTACCCAGTCCGCCAGGGGGGTACTACAATGAGCAGTTCTTC. Residues: CASGLPSPPGGYYNEQFF. The rearrangement uses TRBV12-5 and TRBJ2-1, with a weak D call TRBD1 (7 bases). CDR3 length: 18 residues. Trimming cost V 3 bases and J 3 bases, with 21 bases left between them. Germline V lookup: CDR1 LGHNT, CDR2 FRNRAP.

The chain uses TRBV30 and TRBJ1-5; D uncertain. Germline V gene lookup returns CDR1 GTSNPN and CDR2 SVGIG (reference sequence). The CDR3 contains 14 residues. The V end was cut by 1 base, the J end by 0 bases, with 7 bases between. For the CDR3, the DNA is TGTGCCTGGAGTGCAGATGGTAGCAATCAGCCCCAGCATTTT. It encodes CAWSADGSNQPQHF.

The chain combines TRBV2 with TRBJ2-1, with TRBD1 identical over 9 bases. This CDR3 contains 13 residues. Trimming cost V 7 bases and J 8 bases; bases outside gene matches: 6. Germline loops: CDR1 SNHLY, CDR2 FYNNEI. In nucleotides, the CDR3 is TGTGCCAGCATATCGGACAGGGGCGATGAGCAGTTCTTC. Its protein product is CASISDRGDEQFF.

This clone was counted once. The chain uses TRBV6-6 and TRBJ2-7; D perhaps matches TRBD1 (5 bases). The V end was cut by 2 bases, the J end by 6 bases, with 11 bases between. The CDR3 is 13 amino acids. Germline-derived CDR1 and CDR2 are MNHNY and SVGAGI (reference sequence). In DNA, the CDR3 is TGTGCCAGCAGTTACGGCAAGGGGCTCGAGCAGTACTTC. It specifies CASSYGKGLEQYF.

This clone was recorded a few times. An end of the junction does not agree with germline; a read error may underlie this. CDR3 region: CAWSGASNQPQNF. CDR3 in DNA: TGTGCCTGGAGTGGGGCGAGCAATCAGCCCCAGAATTTT. This chain joins TRBV30 and TRBJ1-5, with D unresolved. CDR3 length: 13 residues. In germline, CDR1 is GTSNPN, CDR2 SVGIG (reference sequence). The whole variable domain, remainder taken from reference TRBV30 and TRBJ1-5, is SQTIHQWPATLVQPVGSPLSLECTVEGTSNPNLYWYRQAAGRGLQLLFYSVGIGQISSEVPQNLSASRPQDRQFILSSKKLLLSDSGFYLCAWSGASNQPQNFGDGTRLSIL.

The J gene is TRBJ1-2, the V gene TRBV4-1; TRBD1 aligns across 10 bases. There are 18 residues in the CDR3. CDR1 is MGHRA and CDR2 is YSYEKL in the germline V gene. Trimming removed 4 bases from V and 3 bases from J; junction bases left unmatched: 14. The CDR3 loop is CASSRSAGETGGHYGYTF. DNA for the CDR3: TGCGCCAGCAGCCGATCAGCGGGCGAGACAGGGGGCCACTATGGCTACACCTTC.

This CDR3 is CASSSDGTGTDTEAFF. The CDR3 nucleotides are TGCGCCAGCAGCTCGGACGGGACAGGGACGGACACTGAAGCTTTCTTT. The V gene is TRBV5-1, the J gene TRBJ1-1, with 9 bases that match TRBD1. Germline V gives CDR1 SGHRS, CDR2 YFSETQ. The CDR3 is made up of 16 amino acids. V was clipped by 3 bases and J by 3 bases; unmatched bases: 9.

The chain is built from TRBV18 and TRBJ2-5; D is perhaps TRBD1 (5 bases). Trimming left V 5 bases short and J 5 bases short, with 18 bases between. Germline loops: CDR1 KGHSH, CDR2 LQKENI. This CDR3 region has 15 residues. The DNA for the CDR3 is TGTGCCAGCTCATTAGTCCAGGGCCCGAGGGAGACCCAGTACTTC. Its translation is CASSLVQGPRETQYF. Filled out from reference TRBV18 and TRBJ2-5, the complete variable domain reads NAGVMQNPRHLVRRRGQEARLRCSPMKGHSHVYWYRQLPEEGLKFMVYLQKENIIDESGMPKERFSAEFPKEGPSILRIQQVVRGDSAAYFCASSLVQGPRETQYFGPGTRLLVL.

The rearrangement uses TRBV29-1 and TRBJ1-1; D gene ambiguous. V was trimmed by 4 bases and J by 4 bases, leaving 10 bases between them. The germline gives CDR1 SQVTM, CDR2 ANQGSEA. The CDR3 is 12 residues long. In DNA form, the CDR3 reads TGCAGCGTTGCCCCGAGGAGCACTGAAGCTTTCTTT. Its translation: CSVAPRSTEAFF.

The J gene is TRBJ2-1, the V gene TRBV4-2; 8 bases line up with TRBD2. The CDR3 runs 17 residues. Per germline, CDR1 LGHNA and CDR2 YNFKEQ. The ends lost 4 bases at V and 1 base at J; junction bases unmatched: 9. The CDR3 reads CASSRRGQRGSYNEQFF. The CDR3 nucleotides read TGTGCCAGCAGCCGGAGGGGCCAGCGGGGGTCCTACAATGAGCAGTTCTTC.

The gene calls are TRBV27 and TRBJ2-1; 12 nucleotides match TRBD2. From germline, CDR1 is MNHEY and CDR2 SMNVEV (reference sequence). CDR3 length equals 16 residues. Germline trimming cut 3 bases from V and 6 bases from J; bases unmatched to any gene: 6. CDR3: CASSFKLAGGVNEQFF. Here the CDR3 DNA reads TGTGCCAGCAGTTTTAAACTAGCGGGGGGCGTCAATGAGCAGTTCTTC.

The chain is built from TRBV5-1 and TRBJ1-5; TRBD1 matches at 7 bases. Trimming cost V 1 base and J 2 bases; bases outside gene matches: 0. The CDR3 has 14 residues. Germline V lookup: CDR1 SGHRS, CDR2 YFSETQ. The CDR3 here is CASSLTGGNQPQHF. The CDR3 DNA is TGCGCCAGCAGCTTGACAGGGGGCAATCAGCCCCAGCATTTT. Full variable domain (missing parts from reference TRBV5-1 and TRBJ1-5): KAGVTQTPRYLIKTRGQQVTLSCSPISGHRSVSWYQQTPGQGLQFLFEYFSETQRNKGNFPGRFSGRQFSNSRSEMNVSTLELGDSALYLCASSLTGGNQPQHFGDGTRLSIL.

The CDR3 nucleotides read TGTGCCTGGAGGGCCGACAGGGATAATAAGCCCCAGCATTTT. This gives the protein CAWRADRDNKPQHF. The chain is built from TRBV30 and TRBJ1-5; 7 nucleotides align to TRBD1. V shed 3 bases, J shed 8 bases, and the junction held 10 bases outside the gene matches. Germline V gene data show CDR1 as GTSNPN and CDR2 as SVGIG (reference sequence). This CDR3 is 14 amino acids long. Together with reference TRBV30 and TRBJ1-5, the CDR3 gives the full variable domain: SQTIHQWPATLVQPVGSPLSLECTVEGTSNPNLYWYRQAAGRGLQLLFYSVGIGQISSEVPQNLSASRPQDRQFILSSKKLLLSDSGFYLCAWRADRDNKPQHFGDGTRLSIL.

The chain's CDR3 is CTSSLLTPGELFF. The CDR3 coding sequence is TGTACTAGCAGCTTACTGACTCCCGGGGAGCTGTTTTTT. The gene calls are TRBV7-7 and TRBJ2-2, with a tentative D call TRBD2 (6 bases). Germline V gene lookup returns CDR1 SSHAT and CDR2 FNYEAQ (reference sequence). CDR3 length: 13 amino acids.

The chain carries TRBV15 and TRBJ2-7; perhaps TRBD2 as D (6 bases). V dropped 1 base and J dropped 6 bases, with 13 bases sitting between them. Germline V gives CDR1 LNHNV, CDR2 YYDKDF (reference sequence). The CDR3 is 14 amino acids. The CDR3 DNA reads TGTGCCACCAGCAGAGTGGCGGGGTTCGTCGAGCAGTACTTC. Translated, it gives CATSRVAGFVEQYF.

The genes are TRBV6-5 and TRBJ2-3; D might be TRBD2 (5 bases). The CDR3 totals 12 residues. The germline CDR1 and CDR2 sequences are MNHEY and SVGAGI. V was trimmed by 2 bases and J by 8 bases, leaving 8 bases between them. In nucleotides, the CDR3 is TGTGCCAGCAGTTACGTTGGAGGTACGCAGTATTTT. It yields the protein CASSYVGGTQYF.

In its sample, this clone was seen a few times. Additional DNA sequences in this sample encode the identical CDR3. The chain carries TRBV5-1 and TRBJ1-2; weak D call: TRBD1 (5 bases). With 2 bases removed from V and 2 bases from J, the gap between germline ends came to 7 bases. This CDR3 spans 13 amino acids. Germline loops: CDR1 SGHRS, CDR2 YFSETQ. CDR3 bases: TGCGCCAGCAGCTTCGCAGGGAACTATGGCTACACCTTC. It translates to CASSFAGNYGYTF.

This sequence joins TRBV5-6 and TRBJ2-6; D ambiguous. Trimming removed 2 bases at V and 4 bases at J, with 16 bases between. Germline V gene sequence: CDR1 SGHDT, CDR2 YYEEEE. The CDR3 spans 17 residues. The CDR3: CASSLEGIGLGANVLTF. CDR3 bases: TGTGCCAGCAGCTTAGAAGGTATTGGGCTCGGGGCCAACGTCCTGACTTTC.

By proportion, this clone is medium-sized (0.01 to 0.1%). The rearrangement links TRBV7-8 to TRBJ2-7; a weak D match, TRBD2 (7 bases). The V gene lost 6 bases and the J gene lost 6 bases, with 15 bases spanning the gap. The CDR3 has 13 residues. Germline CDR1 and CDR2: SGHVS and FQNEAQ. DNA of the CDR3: TGTGCCAGCAGTCTGGGGGCGGGGGTCGAGCAGTACTTC. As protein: CASSLGAGVEQYF.

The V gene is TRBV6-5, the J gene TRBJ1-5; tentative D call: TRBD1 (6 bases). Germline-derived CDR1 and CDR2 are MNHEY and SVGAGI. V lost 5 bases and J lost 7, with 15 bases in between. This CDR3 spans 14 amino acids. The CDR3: CASSTRDKDQPQHF. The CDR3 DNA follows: TGTGCCAGCAGTACCCGGGACAAGGACCAGCCCCAGCATTTT.

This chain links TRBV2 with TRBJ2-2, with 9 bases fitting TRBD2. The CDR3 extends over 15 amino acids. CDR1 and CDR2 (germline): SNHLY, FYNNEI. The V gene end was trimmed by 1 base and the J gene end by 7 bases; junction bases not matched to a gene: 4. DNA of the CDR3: TGTGCCAGCAGTGAAGGCGGGAGGGTGAGCGGGGAGCTGTTTTTT. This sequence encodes CASSEGGRVSGELFF.